The 24 T cell receptor beta chains given below trace back to one sample, sequenced in a study of shared clonotypes between healthy human individuals. CD45RO-negative cells were positively selected for CCR7, leaving out terminally differentiated effector memory CD45RA+ cells. Profiling relied on immunoSEQ multiplex PCR, and the TCRdb table lists in-frame clones only, not all of them. Altogether around 1.9 million clones are present, roughly 91% being singletons, with the ten largest covering about 1.8%. The source material was naive CD8+ T cells from PBMCs. Receptors originate from a man aged 18 to 30 in good health. Some clones in this sample may be carry-over from other donors' samples.

This clone appeared a single time. The chain couples TRBV5-8 to TRBJ2-7; tentatively, D is TRBD1 (5 bases). The V end was cut by 2 bases, the J end by 1 base, with 10 bases between. CDR3 length: 14 amino acids. Germline V gene lookup returns CDR1 SGHTS and CDR2 YDEGEE. The CDR3 reads CASSFVQASYEQYF. Here the CDR3 DNA reads TGTGCCAGCAGCTTCGTACAGGCATCCTACGAGCAGTACTTC.

This chain uses TRBV11-2 with TRBJ2-5, with 9 nucleotides matching TRBD1. The CDR3 is 15 amino acids. Germline V gene sequence: CDR1 SGHAT, CDR2 FQNNGV. The ends lost 5 bases at V and 13 bases at J; junction bases unmatched: 17. The CDR3 sequence is CASSVRTGDPRGVYF. In nucleotides, the CDR3 is TGTGCCAGCAGCGTAAGGACAGGGGATCCCCGGGGCGTGTACTTC.

The rearrangement links TRBV28 to TRBJ2-5; 7 bases are shared with TRBD2. This CDR3 has 14 residues. In germline, CDR1 is MDHEN, CDR2 SYDVKM. V lost 3 bases and J lost 5; bases outside the gene matches: 6. CDR3 region: CASSFGGEGETQYF. The DNA for the CDR3 is TGTGCCAGCAGTTTCGGAGGGGAGGGGGAGACCCAGTACTTC. Full variable domain (remainder filled in from reference TRBV28 and TRBJ2-5): DVKVTQSSRYLVKRTGEKVFLECVQDMDHENMFWYRQDPGLGLRLIYFSYDVKMKEKGDIPEGYSVSREKKERFSLILESASTNQTSMYLCASSFGGEGETQYFGPGTRLLVL.

This chain uses TRBV28 with TRBJ1-1; 10 positions agree with TRBD1. The CDR3 covers 11 residues. Germline V gene sequence: CDR1 MDHEN, CDR2 SYDVKM. V was clipped by 9 bases and J by 6 bases; unmatched bases: 1. The CDR3 region has the DNA TGTGCCAGTGACAGGGGGCCTGAAGCTTTCTTT. Translation: CASDRGPEAFF.

V and J are TRBV27 and TRBJ2-2; weak D call: TRBD2 (5 bases). Germline CDR1 is MNHEY and CDR2 is SMNVEV (reference sequence). Trimming cost V 5 bases and J 0 bases, with 13 bases left between them. The CDR3 runs to 16 residues. CDR3 loop: CASSPWASPNTGELFF. The CDR3 nucleotides are TGTGCCAGCAGTCCTTGGGCTAGCCCGAACACCGGGGAGCTGTTTTTT.

The table lists this clone with a count of one. This chain connects TRBV19 to TRBJ2-3; no firm D call. This CDR3 comprises 13 residues. Deletions cut 6 bases from V and 0 bases from J, with 7 bases between. The germline gives CDR1 LNHDA, CDR2 SQIVND (reference sequence). CDR3 DNA: TGTGCCAGTAGCCCGGACAGCACAGATACGCAGTATTTT. Translated: CASSPDSTDTQYF.

The gene calls are TRBV4-3 and TRBJ1-5; TRBD1 aligns across 9 bases. After removal of 3 bases from V and 4 bases from J, the junction contained 7 bases not matched to a gene. Germline lookup yields CDR1 LGHNA and CDR2 YSLEER. The CDR3 has 16 residues. In DNA, the CDR3 is TGCGCCAGCAGCCAGGCCCCCGGGACAGGGAATCAGCCCCAGCATTTT. Protein: CASSQAPGTGNQPQHF.

The chain combines TRBV7-9 with TRBJ2-7; D is undetermined. Germline CDR1 SEHNR, CDR2 FQNEAQ (reference sequence). This CDR3 contains 16 residues. V lost 1 base to trimming and J lost 4 bases, with 17 bases between them. The CDR3, as DNA: TGTGCCAGCAGCTTAGGAAGGGCGACCGACTCGTACGAGCAGTACTTC. It translates to CASSLGRATDSYEQYF. Combining the CDR3 with reference TRBV7-9 and TRBJ2-7 gives the whole variable domain DTGVSQNPRHKITKRGQNVTFRCDPISEHNRLYWYRQTLGQGPEFLTYFQNEAQLEKSRLLSDRFSAERPKGSFSTLEIQRTEQGDSAMYLCASSLGRATDSYEQYFGPGTRLTVT.

This chain uses TRBV11-2 with TRBJ2-7, with TRBD2 as a possible D gene (6 bases). The CDR3 sequence is 14 residues long. The ends were cut back, 4 bases at V and 5 bases at J, with 15 bases in the middle. Germline V gene lookup returns CDR1 SGHAT and CDR2 FQNNGV. The CDR3 loop is CASSSPLASHEQYF. The CDR3 DNA sequence: TGTGCCAGCAGCTCCCCCCTAGCGTCCCACGAGCAGTACTTC. The variable domain in full, with the rest retrieved from reference TRBV11-2 and TRBJ2-7, is EAGVAQSPRYKIIEKRQSVAFWCNPISGHATLYWYQQILGQGPKLLIQFQNNGVVDDSQLPKDRFSAERLKGVDSTLKIQPAKLEDSAVYLCASSSPLASHEQYFGPGTRLTVT.

This clone was recorded once. Other nucleotide sequences in the sample specify the same CDR3. The rearrangement uses TRBV7-9 and TRBJ1-1; D remains ambiguous. The germline V and J ends were trimmed by 4 bases and 6 bases, with 9 bases remaining between them. This CDR3 is 12 amino acids long. Germline values: CDR1 SEHNR, CDR2 FQNEAQ (reference sequence). The CDR3 region is CASSSGPAEAFF. In DNA, the CDR3 is TGTGCCAGCAGCTCCGGTCCTGCTGAAGCTTTCTTT. Full variable domain (missing parts from reference TRBV7-9 and TRBJ1-1): DTGVSQNPRHKITKRGQNVTFRCDPISEHNRLYWYRQTLGQGPEFLTYFQNEAQLEKSRLLSDRFSAERPKGSFSTLEIQRTEQGDSAMYLCASSSGPAEAFFGQGTRLTVV.

The chain uses TRBV27 and TRBJ1-2; 7 nucleotides agree with TRBD1. Germline CDR1 MNHEY, CDR2 SMNVEV (reference sequence). V trimming: 8 bases; J trimming: 8 bases; junction bases outside the gene matches: 11. The CDR3 has 13 residues. The CDR3 protein is CASRPTGREGYTF. Written as DNA, the CDR3 is TGTGCCAGCCGACCGACAGGGCGAGAGGGCTACACCTTC.

The chain employs TRBV5-1 and TRBJ2-4; D remains ambiguous. The CDR3 covers 15 residues. The germline V gene encodes CDR1 SGHRS and CDR2 YFSETQ. Between the trimmed V and J ends, which lost 3 bases and 2 bases, there was a span of 12 bases. The CDR3, as DNA: TGCGCCAGCAGCTCCGAACCTGGGACCAAAAACATTCAGTACTTC. This encodes CASSSEPGTKNIQYF.

The V call is TRBV5-6, the J call TRBJ1-5, with D hard to call. Germline CDR1 is SGHDT and CDR2 is YYEEEE. V shed 2 bases and J shed 5 bases, with 8 bases lying between them. CDR3 length: 13 amino acids. Here the CDR3 DNA reads TGTGCCAGCAGCTTCGGAGGGCATCAGCCCCAGCATTTT. Its protein is CASSFGGHQPQHF.

This clone was detected only a few times. The chain uses TRBV14 and TRBJ1-5, with D perhaps TRBD1 (5 bases). Germline assignment: CDR1 SGHDN and CDR2 FVKESK. V dropped 1 base and J dropped 5 bases, with 15 bases sitting between them. This CDR3 has 16 amino acids. CDR3 amino acids: CASSQVLRDFHQPQHF. DNA for the CDR3: TGTGCCAGCAGCCAAGTTCTAAGGGACTTCCATCAGCCCCAGCATTTT.

This chain joins TRBV28 and TRBJ1-1; no reliable D call. The germline V and J ends were trimmed by 1 base and 10 bases, with 10 bases remaining between them. CDR3 length: 12 residues. Germline V CDR1 and CDR2: MDHEN, SYDVKM. As DNA, the CDR3 is TGTGCCAGCAGTTTATTTTCCCGGGGAGCTTTCTTT. The encoded protein is CASSLFSRGAFF.

This sequence joins TRBV5-1 and TRBJ1-1; D gene ambiguous. In germline, CDR1 is SGHRS, CDR2 YFSETQ. Trimming took 7 bases from V and 4 from J, leaving 11 bases between them. CDR3 length: 12 amino acids. The CDR3 sequence is CASFGAGTEAFF. The CDR3 region has the DNA TGCGCCAGCTTTGGAGCGGGCACTGAAGCTTTCTTT.

This clone was observed a single time. The chain recombines TRBV27 with TRBJ2-7; 10 positions agree with TRBD1. Germline loops: CDR1 MNHEY, CDR2 SMNVEV (reference sequence). V trimming: 6 bases; J trimming: 3 bases; junction bases outside the gene matches: 5. This CDR3 has 14 amino acids. This chain's CDR3 is CASSRDRGYYEQYF. The CDR3 DNA reads as TGTGCCAGCAGCCGGGACAGGGGATACTACGAGCAGTACTTC.

J is TRBJ2-3 and V is TRBV10-3; tentatively, D is TRBD2 (6 bases). CDR1 is ENHRY, CDR2 SYGVKD, per germline. CDR3 length equals 15 residues. Trimming pared 3 bases from V and 1 base from J, leaving 11 bases between. In DNA form, the CDR3 reads TGTGCCATCAGTGATGGGAGACTAGGCACAGATACGCAGTATTTT. It codes for CAISDGRLGTDTQYF.

The genes are TRBV7-9 and TRBJ2-6; D ambiguous. Trimming removed 5 bases at V and 3 bases at J, with 8 bases between. Germline V lookup: CDR1 SEHNR, CDR2 FQNEAQ (reference sequence). The CDR3 runs 14 residues. For the CDR3, the DNA is TGTGCCAGCAGCCCCCTTGGTGGGGCCAACGTCCTGACTTTC. Translating gives CASSPLGGANVLTF.

This chain links TRBV14 with TRBJ2-5; TRBD2 matches 9 bases. The CDR3 loop spans 17 amino acids. Germline lookup yields CDR1 SGHDN and CDR2 FVKESK. V trimming: 5 bases; J trimming: 1 base; junction bases outside the gene matches: 11. The CDR3 here is CASSTLSLTSGQETQYF. The CDR3 bases are TGTGCCAGCAGCACCCTTTCCTTGACTAGCGGCCAAGAGACCCAGTACTTC.

This rearrangement joins TRBV27 to TRBJ2-7, with 8 bases identical to TRBD1. J was trimmed by 4 bases and V by 4 bases; bases with no gene match: 12. The CDR3 has 16 amino acids. Germline V CDR1 and CDR2: MNHEY, SMNVEV (reference sequence). The CDR3 here is CASSSGDGTGLYEQYF. In DNA, the CDR3 is TGTGCCAGCAGTTCCGGGGACGGGACAGGCCTTTACGAGCAGTACTTC.

This chain joins TRBV7-9 and TRBJ2-1, with TRBD2 matching 10 bases. After removal of 3 bases from V and 5 bases from J, the junction contained 1 base not matched to a gene. Germline assignment: CDR1 SEHNR and CDR2 FQNEAQ (reference sequence). CDR3 length equals 14 residues. CDR3 sequence (DNA): TGTGCCAGCAGCTTCAGCGGGAGGGACAATGAGCAGTTCTTC. This sequence encodes CASSFSGRDNEQFF.

This chain uses TRBV6-1 with TRBJ1-5; D perhaps matches TRBD1 (5 bases). The germline CDR1 and CDR2 sequences are MNHNS and SASEGT. V lost 7 bases, J lost 1 base, and 14 bases lay in between. The CDR3 runs to 15 residues. The CDR3 DNA follows: TGTGCCAGCATACCACCCAGGGACAGCAATCAGCCCCAGCATTTT. Protein: CASIPPRDSNQPQHF.

The chain links TRBV9 to TRBJ2-1; D possibly matches TRBD1 or TRBD2 (5 bases each). This CDR3 has 16 residues. V lost 0 bases and J 8 bases, leaving 18 bases between the germline ends. CDR1 is SGDLS, CDR2 YYNGEE, per germline. This CDR3 reads CASSVDYGTRYHEQFF. The DNA of the CDR3 is TGTGCCAGCAGCGTAGACTACGGGACGAGATACCATGAGCAGTTCTTC. Drawing the rest from reference TRBV9 and TRBJ2-1, the complete variable domain is DSGVTQTPKHLITATGQRVTLRCSPRSGDLSVYWYQQSLDQGLQFLIQYYNGEERAKGNILERFSAQQFPDLHSELNLSSLELGDSALYFCASSVDYGTRYHEQFFGPGTRLTVL.